A single sample is the source of the 26 T cell receptor beta chains below, sequenced in a study of shared clonotypes between healthy human individuals. The naive CD8 fraction comprised CD45RO-negative cells positively selected for CCR7 and excluded terminally differentiated effector memory CD45RA+ cells. Profiled with immunoSEQ multiplex PCR; TCRdb holds only in-frame clones, not every one. The table lists some 800,000 clones, 80% to 95% of them singletons. Sequenced sample: naive CD8+ T cells sorted from blood. The receptors originated from a man younger than 45 in good health.

The V and J genes are TRBV11-2 and TRBJ2-7; perhaps TRBD1 as D (5 bases). The CDR3 is 14 residues long. The V end was cut by 4 bases, the J end by 2 bases, with 12 bases between. Germline assignment: CDR1 SGHAT and CDR2 FQNNGV. The CDR3 region has the DNA TGTGCCAGCAGCTCGCAGGACAAGACCTACGAGCAGTACTTC. Encoded protein: CASSSQDKTYEQYF.

This chain uses TRBV11-2 with TRBJ1-2; D perhaps matches TRBD1 (6 bases). There are 15 residues in the CDR3. The ends were cut back, 7 bases at V and 5 bases at J, with 20 bases in the middle. Per germline, CDR1 SGHAT and CDR2 FQNNGV. This chain's CDR3 is CASTQRSQGYYGYTF. Here the CDR3 DNA reads TGTGCCAGCACCCAGCGGTCGCAGGGGTATTATGGCTACACCTTC.

In its sample, this clone was seen a few times. The rearrangement joins TRBV7-9 to TRBJ2-1, with D perhaps TRBD2 (5 bases). The length of the CDR3 is 15 residues. V lost 7 bases to trimming and J lost 0 bases, with 13 bases between them. CDR1 is SEHNR and CDR2 is FQNEAQ in the germline V gene (reference sequence). The CDR3 sequence is CASIATRDSYNEQFF. In DNA, the CDR3 is TGTGCCAGCATCGCTACTCGGGACTCCTACAATGAGCAGTTCTTC.

The rearrangement links TRBV11-2 to TRBJ2-2; D not resolved. Per germline, CDR1 SGHAT and CDR2 FQNNGV. Deletions cut 6 bases from V and 9 bases from J, with 11 bases between. CDR3 length: 12 amino acids. The CDR3 loop is CASRAEKRELFF. The CDR3 nucleotides read TGTGCCAGCAGGGCCGAGAAGCGGGAGCTGTTTTTT.

This clone came up a few times. The genes are TRBV6-5 and TRBJ1-5; no clear D gene. The CDR3 length is 12 residues. Germline CDR1 and CDR2: MNHEY and SVGAGI. V lost 6 bases, J lost 1 base, and 4 bases lay in between. CDR3 amino acids: CASRQSNQPQHF. Here the CDR3 DNA reads TGTGCCAGCAGACAGAGCAATCAGCCCCAGCATTTT.

This chain uses TRBV27 with TRBJ1-2, with 8 bases that match TRBD1. There are 13 residues in the CDR3. Trimming cost V 5 bases and J 8 bases; bases outside gene matches: 7. Germline CDR1 and CDR2: MNHEY and SMNVEV (reference sequence). CDR3 sequence (DNA): TGTGCCAGCAGTATAACGACAGGGGAGGGCTACACCTTC. This encodes CASSITTGEGYTF.

The gene calls are TRBV6-1 and TRBJ2-4; perhaps D is TRBD1 or TRBD2 (6 bases each). Germline V gene sequence: CDR1 MNHNS, CDR2 SASEGT. Trimming pared 2 bases from V and 0 bases from J, leaving 11 bases between. The CDR3 runs 16 residues. The CDR3 region has the DNA TGTGCCAGCAGTGAATTTAGGGGGGTAGCCAAAAACATTCAGTACTTC. This translates into CASSEFRGVAKNIQYF.

This chain joins TRBV11-3 and TRBJ2-7; D gene uncertain. CDR1 is SGHNT, CDR2 YENEEA, per germline. The V end was cut by 5 bases, the J end by 5 bases, with 13 bases between. The CDR3 is 13 amino acids. The CDR3 region is CASSPFWGHEQYF. CDR3 bases: TGTGCCAGCAGCCCTTTCTGGGGTCACGAGCAGTACTTC.

The genes are TRBV1 and TRBJ2-5; no DNA check was done on the table's D call, TRBD2. TRBV1 is an annotated pseudogene. The CDR3 runs 16 residues. The CDR3: CTSSLKLAGARETQYF. CDR3 nucleotide sequence: TGCACCAGCAGCCTCAAACTAGCGGGAGCCAGAGAGACCCAGTACTTC.

The gene calls are TRBV7-9 and TRBJ1-2, with D maybe TRBD1 (5 bases). This CDR3 comprises 12 residues. Trimming pared 4 bases from V and 7 bases from J, leaving 10 bases between. Germline V CDR1 and CDR2: SEHNR, FQNEAQ (reference sequence). CDR3: CASSSDSTGYTF. As DNA, the CDR3 is TGTGCCAGCAGCTCAGACAGCACTGGCTACACCTTC.

About this clone itself: Other nucleotide sequences in the sample specify the same CDR3. The chain couples TRBV4-1 to TRBJ2-7, with unresolved D. Trimming left V 0 bases short and J 0 bases short, with 6 bases between. CDR3 length: 14 amino acids. The V gene's germline CDR1 is MGHRA and CDR2 YSYEKL. The CDR3 here is CASSQEQSSYEQYF. The CDR3 region has the DNA TGCGCCAGCAGCCAAGAGCAGAGCTCCTACGAGCAGTACTTC.

Remarks on this clone: Other DNA sequences in the same sample also yield this CDR3. The chain uses TRBV27 and TRBJ1-5; the D gene is possibly TRBD1 (6 bases). Per germline, CDR1 MNHEY and CDR2 SMNVEV (reference sequence). This CDR3 is 14 amino acids long. Trimming removed 6 bases at V and 1 base at J, with 10 bases between. Here the CDR3 reads CASSLTGSNQPQHF. In nucleotides, the CDR3 is TGTGCCAGCAGCCTAACAGGGAGCAATCAGCCCCAGCATTTT.

The V call is TRBV29-1, the J call TRBJ2-1; D remains unclear. V shed 6 bases and J shed 5 bases, with 17 bases lying between them. Germline V gives CDR1 SQVTM, CDR2 ANQGSEA. The CDR3 totals 14 residues. The CDR3 is CSVGRVGGHNEQFF. In DNA, the CDR3 is TGCAGCGTCGGTAGGGTAGGCGGCCACAATGAGCAGTTCTTC.

The J gene is TRBJ2-5, the V gene TRBV27, with D possibly TRBD2 on 6 matching bases. CDR3 size: 16 residues. The germline V gene has CDR1 MNHEY and CDR2 SMNVEV (reference sequence). The V end lost 5 bases, the J end lost 3 bases, and 19 bases lay between the germline ends. CDR3 nucleotide sequence: TGTGCCAGCAGTCCATATGGGGGGATGACCAAAGAGACCCAGTACTTC. Residues: CASSPYGGMTKETQYF.

V and J are TRBV7-9 and TRBJ1-2; D is undetermined. Germline lookup yields CDR1 SEHNR and CDR2 FQNEAQ (reference sequence). There are 14 residues in the CDR3. With 5 bases removed from V and 1 base from J, the gap between germline ends came to 11 bases. The CDR3 nucleotides are TGTGCCAGCAGCGAGCAGGCGATTAACTATGGCTACACCTTC. Translating gives CASSEQAINYGYTF.

The chain links TRBV4-1 to TRBJ2-7, with 9 bases identical to TRBD2. CDR3 size: 17 residues. Germline V lookup: CDR1 MGHRA, CDR2 YSYEKL. Unmatched junction bases numbered 14, after V lost 3 bases and J lost 5 bases. In DNA form, the CDR3 reads TGCGCCAGCAGCCACGTTGAAATAGCGGGAGTAGTAGACGAGCAGTACTTC. As protein: CASSHVEIAGVVDEQYF.

V gene TRBV28 combines with J gene TRBJ2-7; possibly TRBD1 for D (5 bases). The CDR3 is made up of 18 amino acids. V lost 5 bases and J lost 0, with 23 bases in between. From germline, CDR1 is MDHEN and CDR2 SYDVKM. The CDR3 nucleotides read TGTGCCAGCAGTCTAAACCTCCAGGGCCAGGCGTTCTCCTACGAGCAGTACTTC. Amino acids: CASSLNLQGQAFSYEQYF.

The chain employs TRBV27 and TRBJ2-3; the D is unclear. The V gene lost 6 bases and the J gene lost 8 bases, with 12 bases spanning the gap. Germline V lookup: CDR1 MNHEY, CDR2 SMNVEV (reference sequence). CDR3 length: 12 residues. CDR3 sequence: CASSPSRGTQYF. The DNA for the CDR3 is TGTGCCAGCAGCCCGAGTAGAGGTACGCAGTATTTT.

CDR3 DNA sequence: TGTGCCAGCAGTTTACGGGCTTTCGGGGTGAACACTGAAGCTTTCTTT. Protein sequence: CASSLRAFGVNTEAFF. V gene TRBV6-5 combines with J gene TRBJ1-1; D not resolved. Germline-derived CDR1 and CDR2 are MNHEY and SVGAGI. V was trimmed by 4 bases and J by 0 bases, leaving 15 bases between them. This CDR3 is 16 amino acids long.

This rearrangement joins TRBV18 to TRBJ1-4; 7 nucleotides align to TRBD1. The CDR3 spans 14 residues. Germline CDR1 KGHSH, CDR2 LQKENI. Trimming removed 0 bases from V and 6 bases from J; junction bases left unmatched: 1. This CDR3 reads CASSPPGQYEKLFF. CDR3 nucleotides: TGTGCCAGCTCACCACCGGGACAGTATGAAAAACTGTTTTTT.

This clone appeared a single time. The J gene is TRBJ2-1, the V gene TRBV11-2, with 15 nucleotides matching TRBD2. The CDR3 consists of 17 residues. J gave up 3 bases and V 5 bases, and 5 bases lay outside the gene matches. The germline gives CDR1 SGHAT, CDR2 FQNNGV. CDR3 sequence (DNA): TGTGCCAGCAGCCCCGGGACTAGCGGGAGGATCTACAATGAGCAGTTCTTC. Translation: CASSPGTSGRIYNEQFF.

In nucleotides, the CDR3 is TGTGCCAGCAGCGGCGGACTAGCAACGGGTGAGCAGTTCTTC. Translated, it gives CASSGGLATGEQFF. The J gene is TRBJ2-1, the V gene TRBV9; TRBD2 aligns across 8 bases. This CDR3 spans 14 amino acids. Germline loops: CDR1 SGDLS, CDR2 YYNGEE. Trimming removed 3 bases from V and 9 bases from J; junction bases left unmatched: 8.

The chain links TRBV14 to TRBJ2-7, with D unresolved. The CDR3 totals 15 residues. V dropped 0 bases and J dropped 0 bases, with 9 bases sitting between them. Germline CDR1 is SGHDN and CDR2 is FVKESK. CDR3 DNA: TGTGCCAGCAGCCAAGAAAGGGCCCCCTCCTACGAGCAGTACTTC. Translated, it gives CASSQERAPSYEQYF. The full variable domain, completed using reference TRBV14 and TRBJ2-7, is EAGVTQFPSHSVIEKGQTVTLRCDPISGHDNLYWYRRVMGKEIKFLLHFVKESKQDESGMPNNRFLAERTGGTYSTLKVQPAELEDSGVYFCASSQERAPSYEQYFGPGTRLTVT.

The V call is TRBV29-1, the J call TRBJ2-1; the D is unclear. CDR1 is SQVTM and CDR2 is ANQGSEA in the germline V gene. This CDR3 spans 13 amino acids. The V end was cut by 4 bases, the J end by 2 bases, with 9 bases between. CDR3 protein: CSVVFRTYNEQFF. The CDR3 region has the DNA TGCAGCGTTGTTTTTAGAACCTACAATGAGCAGTTCTTC.

V usage is TRBV6-1 and J usage is TRBJ2-7, with 7 bases lining up with TRBD1. Losses at the gene ends were 7 bases for V and 0 bases for J; bases not matched to a gene: 6. The V gene's germline CDR1 is MNHNS and CDR2 SASEGT. The CDR3 length is 14 residues. The CDR3 is CASTQDRSSYEQYF. The CDR3 coding sequence is TGTGCCAGCACTCAGGACAGGAGCTCCTACGAGCAGTACTTC.

The chain recombines TRBV7-3 with TRBJ2-1; TRBD1 might be the D (6 bases). Deletions cut 4 bases from V and 3 bases from J, with 10 bases between. This CDR3 is 14 amino acids long. Germline V lookup: CDR1 SGHTA, CDR2 FQGTGA. The chain's CDR3 is CASSSRDNYNEQFF. The CDR3 DNA reads as TGTGCCAGCAGCTCAAGGGACAACTACAATGAGCAGTTCTTC.